The 25 T cell receptor beta chains given below trace back to one sample, sequenced in a study of CD8+CD57+ T cells in acquired aplastic anemia. The use of genomic DNA as template underpinned the TCR beta VDJ and CDR3 profiling. TCRdb reanalysed the reads using MiXCR and keeps one entry per CDR3 protein. This sample has 250,000 or so distinct CDR3 sequences, with approximately 45% found just once. Patients sequenced had flow cytometry evidence of CD8+CD57+ cell expansion. The sequenced sample was sorted CD4+, CD8+, or CD8+CD57+ T cells (not recorded which) from PBMCs. The receptor source for this set is a human donor with aplastic anemia.

This clonotype has only a few counts. The chain has TRBV2 and TRBJ2-5; tentative D call: TRBD1 (6 bases). There are 13 residues in the CDR3. Germline V gene data show CDR1 as SNHLY and CDR2 as FYNNEI. Trimming left V 3 bases short and J 2 bases short, with 7 bases between. The CDR3 bases are TGTGCCAGCAGTGAGGACAGTCAAGAGACCCAGTACTTC. Protein sequence: CASSEDSQETQYF. Looking up the rest from reference TRBV2 and TRBJ2-5 gives the full variable domain: EPEVTQTPSHQVTQMGQEVILRCVPISNHLYFYWYRQILGQKVEFLVSFYNNEISEKSEIFDDQFSVERPDGSNFTLKIRSTKLEDSAMYFCASSEDSQETQYFGPGTRLLVL.

As regards this clonotype: This may stem from a read error, because a much larger clone lies one nucleotide away. The chain recombines TRBV29-1 with TRBJ2-7, with D unresolved. The germline V and J ends were trimmed by 2 bases and 6 bases, with 14 bases remaining between them. The CDR3 consists of 13 residues. CDR1 is SQVTM, CDR2 ANQGSEA, per germline. The CDR3 here is CSVESLSPGEQYF. CDR3 sequence (DNA): TGCAGCGTTGAATCTTTGTCCCCGGGCGAGCAGTACTTC.

Notes on this clonotype: The junction departs from the called germline gene at one end, perhaps through a read error. The rearrangement uses TRBV25-1 and TRBJ2-7; D is perhaps TRBD1 or TRBD2 (5 bases each). The CDR3 consists of 15 residues. Germline V CDR1 and CDR2: MGHDK, SYGVNS. In DNA form, the CDR3 reads TGCGCCAGCAGTTACCGACCTGGGACCGACTACGAGCAGTACTTC. Residues: CASSYRPGTDYEQYF.

This clonotype was seen a single time. The chain has TRBV7-9 and TRBJ2-7; tentative D call: TRBD2 (5 bases). CDR1 and CDR2 (germline): SEHNR, FQNEAQ (reference sequence). Trimming removed 3 bases at V and 3 bases at J, with 6 bases between. There are 12 residues in the CDR3. CDR3 loop: CASSLDFYEQYF. Here the CDR3 DNA reads TGTGCCAGCAGCTTGGACTTCTACGAGCAGTACTTC.

This chain uses TRBV10-2 with TRBJ2-5, with 9 bases that match TRBD1. V shed 7 bases, J shed 5 bases, and the junction held 11 bases outside the gene matches. The germline gives CDR1 WSHSY, CDR2 SAAADI. The CDR3 is 15 residues long. CDR3 loop: CASTPSGQGGETQYF. CDR3 bases: TGCGCCAGCACGCCTTCGGGACAGGGAGGCGAGACCCAGTACTTC.

This clonotype was detected ten times or more. The chain couples TRBV20-1 to TRBJ2-7, with TRBD1 matching 7 bases. Per germline, CDR1 DFQATT and CDR2 SNEGSKA (reference sequence). The CDR3 totals 16 residues. The V segment lost 6 bases and the J segment 1 base; nucleotides outside the gene matches: 15. CDR3: CSAEQKDRLKSYEQYF. The CDR3 DNA is TGCAGTGCCGAACAGAAGGACAGGCTAAAATCCTACGAGCAGTACTTC.

In its sample, this clonotype was seen many times. The rearrangement links TRBV7-9 to TRBJ1-2; 12 bases are shared with TRBD1. Per germline, CDR1 SEHNR and CDR2 FQNEAQ (reference sequence). V lost 4 bases and J lost 4; bases outside the gene matches: 16. This CDR3 has 19 amino acids. CDR3 DNA: TGTGCCAGCAGCTCCGGCCGGGACAGGGGGCTGGAATTCCTCTATGGCTACACCTTC. This gives the protein CASSSGRDRGLEFLYGYTF. Using reference TRBV7-9 and TRBJ1-2 for the parts outside the CDR3, the full variable domain is DTGVSQNPRHKITKRGQNVTFRCDPISEHNRLYWYRQTLGQGPEFLTYFQNEAQLEKSRLLSDRFSAERPKGSFSTLEIQRTEQGDSAMYLCASSSGRDRGLEFLYGYTFGSGTRLTVV.

The chain is built from TRBV11-2 and TRBJ2-1, with D possibly matching TRBD2 (5 bases). Germline V gene data show CDR1 as SGHAT and CDR2 as FQNNGV. V was cut by 6 bases and J by 7 bases, with 13 bases left in between. CDR3 size: 13 residues. The CDR3 protein is CASSQGSRNEQFF. In DNA, the CDR3 is TGTGCCAGCAGTCAAGGGAGTCGAAATGAGCAGTTCTTC. Drawing the rest from reference TRBV11-2 and TRBJ2-1, the complete variable domain is EAGVAQSPRYKIIEKRQSVAFWCNPISGHATLYWYQQILGQGPKLLIQFQNNGVVDDSQLPKDRFSAERLKGVDSTLKIQPAKLEDSAVYLCASSQGSRNEQFFGPGTRLTVL.

This clonotype was detected only a few times. Since a much larger clone is just one base distant, this may be a read error. The conserved closing phenylalanine or tryptophan is absent in this CDR3, likely reflecting a read error. The gene calls are TRBV29-1 and TRBJ1-1, with 10 bases that match TRBD1. CDR1 is SQVTM and CDR2 is ANQGSEA in the germline V gene. This CDR3 has 16 residues. Germline trimming cut 6 bases from V and 4 bases from J; bases unmatched to any gene: 14. The CDR3 DNA is TGCAGCGTCTTCGACAGGGGGCGAGGATTGAGCACTGAAGCTTTCCTT. Translation: CSVFDRGRGLSTEAFL.

This chain uses TRBV15 with TRBJ1-5, with D hard to call. The CDR3 consists of 12 residues. The germline V gene encodes CDR1 LNHNV and CDR2 YYDKDF (reference sequence). V was trimmed by 0 bases and J by 9 bases, leaving 6 bases between them. In DNA form, the CDR3 reads TGTGCCACCAGCAGAGATTTCGGGCCCCAGCATTTT. Its protein product is CATSRDFGPQHF.

The rearrangement uses TRBV9 and TRBJ2-5; D tentatively reads TRBD1 or TRBD2 (5 bases each). Germline V gives CDR1 SGDLS, CDR2 YYNGEE. The CDR3 is 15 amino acids. Trimming removed 1 base at V and 4 bases at J, with 14 bases between. The CDR3 loop is CASSVKWDPRETQYF. CDR3 sequence (DNA): TGTGCCAGCAGCGTAAAATGGGACCCCAGAGAGACCCAGTACTTC.

This chain joins TRBV14 and TRBJ1-1; the D gene is possibly TRBD1 (5 bases). Germline V CDR1 and CDR2: SGHDN, FVKESK. The CDR3 is made up of 14 amino acids. Trimming took 1 base from V and 4 from J, leaving 10 bases between them. The chain's CDR3 is CASSQGAGGTEAFF. In DNA, the CDR3 is TGTGCCAGCAGCCAAGGAGCGGGGGGCACTGAAGCTTTCTTT.

This clonotype was seen ten or more times. The gene calls are TRBV7-8 and TRBJ2-7; 7 bases agree with TRBD1. Germline CDR1 reads SGHVS; CDR2 reads FQNEAQ. J lost 3 bases, V lost 3 bases, and 2 bases had no gene match. This CDR3 comprises 13 residues. CDR3 sequence: CASSFNRGYEQYF. DNA of the CDR3: TGTGCCAGCAGCTTTAACAGGGGCTACGAGCAGTACTTC.

J is TRBJ1-1 and V is TRBV27; D is unclear. This CDR3 region has 14 residues. With 5 bases removed from V and 8 bases from J, the gap between germline ends came to 18 bases. Germline V gene data show CDR1 as MNHEY and CDR2 as SMNVEV (reference sequence). As DNA, the CDR3 is TGTGCCAGCAGTGAAAGGGCCGGACGACCCGAAGCTTTCTTT. Amino acid sequence: CASSERAGRPEAFF.

This clonotype was picked up many times. This chain links TRBV4-3 with TRBJ1-6; 9 bases align to TRBD1. Looked up from germline, CDR1 is LGHNA and CDR2 is YSLEER. The ends lost 0 bases at V and 8 bases at J; junction bases unmatched: 8. This CDR3 region has 17 residues. The CDR3, as DNA: TGCGCCAGCAGCCAAGATGGGGCAGGGACAGGGCATTCACCCCTCCACTTT. Amino acids: CASSQDGAGTGHSPLHF.

J is TRBJ1-5 and V is TRBV7-2; D call uncertain. CDR1 is SGHTA and CDR2 is FQGNSA in the germline V gene. Trimming left V 5 bases short and J 4 bases short, with 12 bases between. This CDR3 has 14 residues. The CDR3 here is CASSPSGGNQPQHF. CDR3 nucleotides: TGTGCCAGCAGCCCCTCTGGAGGGAATCAGCCCCAGCATTTT.

In DNA form, the CDR3 reads TGTGCCAGCAGCTTCCGGGACAGGGAGACCCAGCATTTT. Encoded protein: CASSFRDRETQHF. The rearrangement uses TRBV7-3 and TRBJ1-5, with 9 bases lining up with TRBD1. Looked up from germline, CDR1 is SGHTA and CDR2 is FQGTGA. Trimming at V came to 3 bases and at J to 11 bases, leaving 5 bases not matched to a gene. The CDR3 is 13 residues long.

V and J are TRBV11-2 and TRBJ2-1; 11 nucleotides match TRBD2. CDR3 length: 18 amino acids. Germline CDR1 reads SGHAT; CDR2 reads FQNNGV. Losses at the gene ends were 4 bases for V and 6 bases for J; bases not matched to a gene: 14. This CDR3 reads CASSSSETGTSGLNEQFF. The CDR3 DNA follows: TGTGCCAGCAGCTCATCAGAGACCGGGACTAGCGGACTCAATGAGCAGTTCTTC.

Comment on this clonotype: It may be a read error: a sequence one base away is much more abundant. The chain is built from TRBV13 and TRBJ2-3, with unresolved D. Germline assignment: CDR1 PRHDT and CDR2 FYEKMQ (reference sequence). The V and J ends lost 5 bases and 2 bases respectively, with 11 bases between them. CDR3 length equals 14 residues. CDR3 sequence reads: CASSPNGVTDTQYF. The CDR3 nucleotides are TGTGCCAGCAGCCCTAACGGAGTCACAGATACGCAGTATTTT. The full variable domain, completed using reference TRBV13 and TRBJ2-3, is AAGVIQSPRHLIKEKRETATLKCYPIPRHDTVYWYQQGPGQDPQFLISFYEKMQSDKGSIPDRFSAQQFSDYHSELNMSSLELGDSALYFCASSPNGVTDTQYFGPGTRLTVL.

The CDR3 DNA reads as TGTGCCAGCAGCCCCGACAGGGAGGGGGATTACGAGCAGTACTTC. It translates to CASSPDREGDYEQYF. The chain has TRBV13 and TRBJ2-7; D may be TRBD1 or TRBD2 (7 bases each). The CDR3 has 15 residues. The germline V and J ends were trimmed by 5 bases and 4 bases, with 18 bases remaining between them. From germline, CDR1 is PRHDT and CDR2 FYEKMQ (reference sequence).

Regarding this clonotype: The junction and the germline gene differ at one end; a read error may be behind it. This CDR3 reads CASNFHTGELNTEAFF. The CDR3 DNA reads as TGTGCCAGCAACTTTCACACCGGGGAGCTGAACACTGAAGCTTTCTTT. This rearrangement joins TRBV5-1 to TRBJ1-1; D gene uncertain. The CDR3 covers 16 residues. Looked up from germline, CDR1 is SGHRS and CDR2 is YFSETQ. The full variable domain, with the rest looked up from reference TRBV5-1 and TRBJ1-1, is KAGVTQTPRYLIKTRGQQVTLSCSPISGHRSVSWYQQTPGQGLQFLFEYFSETQRNKGNFPGRFSGRQFSNSRSEMNVSTLELGDSALYLCASNFHTGELNTEAFFGQGTRLTVV.

The chain employs TRBV15 and TRBJ1-5; D is uncertain. Germline values: CDR1 LNHNV, CDR2 YYDKDF (reference sequence). With 0 bases removed from V and 3 bases from J, the gap between germline ends came to 6 bases. The CDR3 covers 14 residues. CDR3 residues: CATSRDSYNQPQHF. The CDR3 nucleotides read TGTGCCACCAGCAGAGACAGTTACAATCAGCCCCAGCATTTT.

The rearrangement links TRBV19 to TRBJ2-1; 11 nucleotides line up with TRBD2. The CDR3 loop spans 15 amino acids. Germline V CDR1 and CDR2: LNHDA, SQIVND (reference sequence). J was trimmed by 10 bases and V by 8 bases; bases with no gene match: 13. In DNA, the CDR3 is TGTGCCAGTGGTACCGGACTAGCGGGCCGTCACGAGCAGTTCTTC. Translation: CASGTGLAGRHEQFF.

As to this clonotype: The CDR3 end shows no conserved phenylalanine or tryptophan, and so a read error is likely. The chain employs TRBV19 and TRBJ1-1; D is uncertain. Germline assignment: CDR1 LNHDA and CDR2 SQIVND (reference sequence). This CDR3 is 15 amino acids long. V was trimmed by 9 bases and J by 4 bases, leaving 21 bases between them. In DNA, the CDR3 is TGTGCCAGCAGTTTATCTCGCTGGTCTAGCACTGAAGCTTTCTCT. This codes for CASSLSRWSSTEAFS.

V is TRBV2 and J is TRBJ1-2, with a tentative D call TRBD1 (5 bases). Germline CDR1 SNHLY, CDR2 FYNNEI. V lost 6 bases and J lost 4, with 6 bases in between. CDR3 length: 11 residues. The CDR3: CASRGTYGYTF. As DNA, the CDR3 is TGTGCCAGCAGGGGGACCTATGGCTACACCTTC.